This T cell receptor beta chain comes out of a study of T cells in Graves' hyperthyroidism and ophthalmopathy. It was RNA transcripts that yielded the amplified TCR beta CDR3 regions. The TCR CDR3 was amplified in a first-round RT-PCR using the HTBI primer set. MiXCR, run by TCRdb on the multiplex PCR reads, gives a single entry per CDR3 protein. Here the sample spans approximately 510,000 distinct CDR3 sequences, 35% to 50% being singletons. In this sample, this clonotype turned up once. Germline V gene lookup returns CDR1 SGHTA and CDR2 FQGNSA. V lost 11 bases, J lost 4 bases, and 6 bases stayed unmatched. The length of the CDR3 is 12 residues.

The receptor was derived from an adult woman with Graves' disease, either hyperthyroidism or ophthalmopathy (not recorded which). The sample consisted of peripheral blood or thyroid tissue (not recorded which). V is TRBV7-2 and J is TRBJ2-7; 9 nucleotides align to TRBD1. CDR3 amino acids: CARDRVGYEQYF. In DNA, the CDR3 is TGTGCCCGGGACAGGGTAGGTTACGAGCAGTACTTC.